This entry lists 11 T cell receptor beta chains sequenced from one sample in a study of blood T cells in healthy people across ages. A J-beta primer mix and a sample-barcoded 5' primer were used in a second PCR of about 7 to 11 cycles. TCRdb independently ran MiXCR on the 5' RACE reads; one entry per CDR3 protein. This table holds hundreds of thousands of distinct CDR3 sequences, 21% found once. The material sequenced was blood. The receptors were gathered from a man in his 70s in good health.

This clonotype was counted a single time. The chain recombines TRBV20-1 with TRBJ2-7; D is possibly TRBD2 (6 bases). The germline V gene encodes CDR1 DFQATT and CDR2 SNEGSKA (reference sequence). The V and J ends lost 6 bases and 6 bases respectively, with 24 bases between them. The CDR3 loop spans 15 amino acids. CDR3 nucleotides: TGCAGTGCCCGGGGACTGATAGTATCGTACTCCGAGCAGTACTTC. Translating it yields CSARGLIVSYSEQYF.

This clonotype was seen more than once but under ten times. The chain carries TRBV20-1 and TRBJ2-1; perhaps TRBD2 as D (6 bases). V was pared by 6 bases and J by 0 bases, with 12 bases between. This CDR3 has 14 residues. Germline V gene sequence: CDR1 DFQATT, CDR2 SNEGSKA (reference sequence). CDR3 in DNA: TGCAGTGCCCGGGGACTGAACTCCTACAATGAGCAGTTCTTC. It codes for CSARGLNSYNEQFF.

This chain uses TRBV6-2 or TRBV6-3 with TRBJ1-2, with 7 positions matching TRBD1. The CDR3 loop spans 12 amino acids. Germline-derived CDR1 and CDR2 are MNHEY and SVGEGT. Unmatched junction bases numbered 7, after V lost 7 bases and J lost 8 bases. The CDR3 here is CASNEGARGYTF. The CDR3 bases are TGTGCCAGCAACGAGGGGGCGCGAGGCTACACCTTC.

The rearrangement uses TRBV21-1 and TRBJ1-2. TRBV21-1 is deemed a pseudogene. The CDR3 runs to 13 residues. Here the CDR3 reads CASRGYPNYGYTF. CDR3 sequence (DNA): TGTGCCAGCCGGGGATACCCTAACTATGGCTACACCTTC.

This clonotype was recorded a few times. The chain joins TRBV28 to TRBJ2-7, with 8 bases matching TRBD2. V shed 3 bases and J 2 bases; nucleotides not matched to a gene: 9. The CDR3 spans 16 residues. Per the germline V gene, CDR1 is MDHEN and CDR2 is SYDVKM. The CDR3 nucleotides are TGTGCCAGCAGTTTTGGCGGGAGGCGAACCCCCTACGAGCAGTACTTC. Translated, it gives CASSFGGRRTPYEQYF.

This clonotype was seen a few times. The conserved closing phenylalanine or tryptophan is absent in this CDR3, likely reflecting a read error. The rearrangement links TRBV5-1 to TRBJ1-1; tentatively, D is TRBD1 (5 bases). The V gene lost 5 bases and the J gene lost 2 bases, with 16 bases spanning the gap. The V gene's germline CDR1 is SGHRS and CDR2 YFSETQ. The CDR3 is 15 amino acids. CDR3 nucleotide sequence: TGCGCCAGCAGGGGCGATCCGGGACGAAACACTGAAGCTTTCCTT. Protein sequence: CASRGDPGRNTEAFL.

This clonotype was recorded once. V usage is TRBV20-1 and J usage is TRBJ1-1; 8 positions agree with TRBD1. V lost 1 base, J lost 5 bases, and 9 bases stayed unmatched. The CDR3 is 15 residues long. Germline lookup yields CDR1 DFQATT and CDR2 SNEGSKA (reference sequence). The CDR3 sequence: CSARGPNRGGTEAFF. The CDR3 DNA reads TGCAGTGCTAGAGGCCCAAACAGGGGGGGAACTGAAGCTTTCTTT.

J is TRBJ2-4 and V is TRBV7-2; D is perhaps TRBD1 (6 bases). CDR3 length equals 17 residues. CDR1 is SGHTA, CDR2 FQGNSA, per germline. Deletions cut 3 bases from V and 1 base from J, with 16 bases between. CDR3 amino acids: CASSLIRGRGAKNIQYF. DNA of the CDR3: TGTGCCAGCAGCTTGATTCGGGGAAGGGGGGCCAAAAACATTCAGTACTTC.

This clonotype was found a few times. This chain links TRBV20-1 with TRBJ2-5, with 9 bases matching TRBD1. V lost 2 bases to trimming and J lost 2 bases; unmatched junction nucleotides: 18. This CDR3 spans 19 amino acids. Germline CDR1 is DFQATT and CDR2 is SNEGSKA (reference sequence). CDR3 coding DNA: TGCAGTGCTAGACACTCAGGTTTTTTGGGACAGGGTGCACAAGAGACCCAGTACTTC. Encoded protein: CSARHSGFLGQGAQETQYF.

This clonotype was counted between two and nine times. The V call is TRBV7-6, the J call TRBJ2-7, with D perhaps being TRBD1 or TRBD2 (5 bases each). Germline V lookup: CDR1 SGHVS, CDR2 FNYEAQ. The CDR3 spans 14 residues. Trimming removed 2 bases at V and 3 bases at J, with 11 bases between. CDR3 residues: CASSLSMGDYEQYF. CDR3 sequence (DNA): TGTGCCAGCAGCTTATCCATGGGGGACTACGAGCAGTACTTC.

This clonotype was observed a handful of times. The V call is TRBV20-1, the J call TRBJ2-3, with D unresolved. The germline CDR1 and CDR2 sequences are DFQATT and SNEGSKA (reference sequence). Deletions cut 6 bases from V and 6 bases from J, with 10 bases between. The CDR3 has 11 amino acids. The CDR3 loop is CSATKIDTQYF. As DNA, the CDR3 is TGCAGTGCCACTAAGATCGATACGCAGTATTTT.